The clone carrying this T cell receptor (beta chain) was recorded once. This record comes from a study of blood T cell repertoires in COVID-19. Produced via immunoSEQ multiplex PCR; TCRdb's table is partial and in-frame only. The sample shows some 260,000 clones, approximately 88% of them seen only once. The germline gives CDR1 MNHEY, CDR2 SVGAGI. This CDR3 comprises 12 residues. Trimming left V 7 bases short and J 2 bases short, with 8 bases between. Sequenced: peripheral blood. The V and J genes are TRBV6-5 and TRBJ1-2; D is unclear. The receptor was isolated from a woman in her seventies with COVID-19, enrolled during active disease. CDR3 residues: CASKKQNYGYTF. The CDR3 DNA sequence: TGTGCCAGCAAGAAACAAAACTATGGCTACACCTTC.